The sample holds a few counts of the clone carrying this TCR beta chain. No antigen is known for it. Vbeta (60) and Jbeta (13) primers were used in the PCR. Profiling relied on immunoSEQ multiplex PCR, and the TCRdb table lists in-frame clones only, not all of them. The data contain approximately 140,000 clones, about three quarters of them singletons. The V segment lost 5 bases and the J segment 2 bases; nucleotides outside the gene matches: 7. Germline V gene lookup returns CDR1 SGHNT and CDR2 YENEEA. The CDR3 is 15 amino acids. The data originate from a study of cytomegalovirus exposure and HLA in healthy donors. Study results and caveats: In a later analysis, an Asian-associated ancestry cluster reportedly showed fewer N-insertions than the roughly 730-donor mean. Trimming of TCR beta V- and J-genes showed a link, identified in a later analysis, to a missense DCLRE1C variant. Beyond CMV serostatus, there was no information to go on about immune exposure.

Sequenced sample: PBMCs. This TCR was sampled from a human donor in good health. The chain employs TRBV11-3 and TRBJ1-2; 8 bases align to TRBD1. The CDR3 region is CASSLTGEPNYGYTF. In DNA form, the CDR3 reads TGTGCCAGCAGCCTGACAGGGGAACCCAACTATGGCTACACCTTC.